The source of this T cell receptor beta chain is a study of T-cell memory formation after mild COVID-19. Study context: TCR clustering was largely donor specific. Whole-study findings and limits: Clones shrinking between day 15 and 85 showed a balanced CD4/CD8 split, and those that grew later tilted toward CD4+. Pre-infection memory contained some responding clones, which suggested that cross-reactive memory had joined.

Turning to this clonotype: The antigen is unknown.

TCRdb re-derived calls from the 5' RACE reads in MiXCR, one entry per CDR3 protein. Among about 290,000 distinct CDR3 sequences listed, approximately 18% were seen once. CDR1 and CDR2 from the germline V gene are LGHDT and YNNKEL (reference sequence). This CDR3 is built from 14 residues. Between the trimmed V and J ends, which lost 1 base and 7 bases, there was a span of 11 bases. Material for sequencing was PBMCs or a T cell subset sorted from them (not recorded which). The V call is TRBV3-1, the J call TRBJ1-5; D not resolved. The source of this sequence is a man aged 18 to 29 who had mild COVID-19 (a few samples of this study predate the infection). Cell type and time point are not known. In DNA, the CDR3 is TGTGCCAGCAGCCAAGGTCCTAGTGGGCAGCCCCAGCATTTT. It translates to CASSQGPSGQPQHF.